Listed below are T cell receptor beta chains from one sample, sequenced in a study of blood T cell repertoires in COVID-19. This table comes from immunoSEQ multiplex PCR, and its TCRdb copy is limited to in-frame clones, with some not included. The sample has fewer than 95,000 clones, 70% to 90% seen once. The sequenced sample was peripheral blood. These receptors were obtained from a woman older than 75 with acute or convalescent COVID-19. The CDR3 runs from the conserved cysteine through the conserved F or W. D genes are given only for firm matches. For some rows the clone size is stated as once, few or many, or as a class when expanded; others skip it.

abundance: few
d_gene: TRBD2
len: 17
j_gene: TRBJ2-1
v_gene: TRBV7-8
CDR3nt: TGTGCCAGCAGCTTAGCTACTAGCGGGGTCTCCTACAATGAGCAGTTCTTC
CDR3aa: CASSLATSGVSYNEQFF

abundance: NA
d_gene: TRBD1
len: 14
j_gene: TRBJ1-2
v_gene: TRBV15
CDR3nt: TGTGCCACCAGCACCCGGGACAGGGGGTTTGGCTACACCTTC
CDR3aa: CATSTRDRGFGYTF

abundance: NA
d_gene: NA
len: 14
j_gene: TRBJ2-1
v_gene: TRBV9
CDR3nt: TGTGCCAGCAGCGTGGGGGGGGGCCCCAGGGAGCAGTTCTTC
CDR3aa: CASSVGGGPREQFF

abundance: once
d_gene: NA
len: 16
j_gene: TRBJ2-3
v_gene: TRBV1
CDR3nt: TGCACCAGCAGCCAAGATCGACTAGAAATTGCAGATACGCAGTATTTT
CDR3aa: CTSSQDRLEIADTQYF

abundance: NA
d_gene: NA
len: 14
j_gene: TRBJ2-2
v_gene: TRBV2
CDR3nt: TGTGCCAGCATGAGACAACAGAACACCGGGGAGCTGTTTTTT
CDR3aa: CASMRQQNTGELFF

abundance: NA
d_gene: NA
len: 14
j_gene: TRBJ2-5
v_gene: TRBV2
CDR3nt: TGTGCCAGCAGGGAGGGCGACCGGGGGGAGACCCAGTACTTC
CDR3aa: CASREGDRGETQYF

abundance: NA
d_gene: NA
len: 15
j_gene: TRBJ1-4
v_gene: TRBV28
CDR3nt: TGTGCCAGCAGTTCTCCTTTTGCAACTAATGAAAAACTGTTTTTT
CDR3aa: CASSSPFATNEKLFF

abundance: once
d_gene: TRBD1
len: 15
j_gene: TRBJ2-3
v_gene: TRBV5-1
CDR3nt: TGCGCCAGCAGCTGGTCGGGACAGGCCACAGATACGCAGTATTTT
CDR3aa: CASSWSGQATDTQYF

abundance: NA
d_gene: TRBD2
len: 14
j_gene: TRBJ2-3
v_gene: TRBV9
CDR3nt: TGTGCCAGCAGCGGACGGACTAGGGCAGATACGCAGTATTTT
CDR3aa: CASSGRTRADTQYF

abundance: NA
d_gene: TRBD2
len: 15
j_gene: TRBJ2-1
v_gene: TRBV6-5
CDR3nt: TGTGCCAGCAATCGGAGAGGCGGGAGTAACGATGAGCAGTTCTTC
CDR3aa: CASNRRGGSNDEQFF

abundance: NA
d_gene: NA
len: 14
j_gene: TRBJ2-7
v_gene: TRBV3-1/TRBV3-2
CDR3nt: TGTGCCAGCAGCCAGGTCGGGGGAGTCTACGAGCAGTACTTC
CDR3aa: CASSQVGGVYEQYF

abundance: NA
d_gene: TRBD1
len: 13
j_gene: TRBJ2-5
v_gene: TRBV10-3
CDR3nt: TGTGCCATCAGGGGACAGGCTGAAGAGACCCAGTACTTC
CDR3aa: CAIRGQAEETQYF

abundance: NA
d_gene: NA
len: 13
j_gene: TRBJ2-7
v_gene: TRBV7-2
CDR3nt: TGTGCCAGCAGCACCGATGGACTCTACGAGCAGTACTTC
CDR3aa: CASSTDGLYEQYF

abundance: NA
d_gene: NA
len: 13
j_gene: TRBJ2-5
v_gene: TRBV27
CDR3nt: TGTGCCAGCAGTTTAAGGGAGGCAGAGACCCAGTACTTC
CDR3aa: CASSLREAETQYF

abundance: NA
d_gene: NA
len: 12
j_gene: TRBJ2-5
v_gene: TRBV9
CDR3nt: TGTGCCAGCAGCGTAGTCGGGGAGACCCAGTACTTC
CDR3aa: CASSVVGETQYF

abundance: NA
d_gene: TRBD2
len: 14
j_gene: TRBJ2-3
v_gene: TRBV28
CDR3nt: TGTGCCAGCAGTACCCCGGGAGGGAAGAATACGCAGTATTTT
CDR3aa: CASSTPGGKNTQYF

abundance: NA
d_gene: NA
len: 13
j_gene: TRBJ1-2
v_gene: TRBV5-1
CDR3nt: TGCGCCAGCAAGGTGGCAGCGGATTATGGCTACACCTTC
CDR3aa: CASKVAADYGYTF

abundance: NA
d_gene: TRBD2
len: 15
j_gene: TRBJ2-1
v_gene: TRBV5-1
CDR3nt: TGCGCCAGCAGCTTTGAGGCGGGAGTTTCTAATGAGCAGTTCTTC
CDR3aa: CASSFEAGVSNEQFF

abundance: NA
d_gene: TRBD2
len: 13
j_gene: TRBJ2-4
v_gene: TRBV19
CDR3nt: TGTGCCAGTACTCGGGAGGGAAGGAACATTCAGTACTTC
CDR3aa: CASTREGRNIQYF

abundance: NA
d_gene: NA
len: 17
j_gene: TRBJ1-5
v_gene: TRBV19
CDR3nt: TGTGCCAGTAGTAATATCGGGGGGGCCCTAAGCAATCAGCCCCAGCATTTT
CDR3aa: CASSNIGGALSNQPQHF

abundance: NA
d_gene: NA
len: 16
j_gene: TRBJ1-2
v_gene: TRBV21-1
CDR3nt: TGTGCCAGCAGCTCCCGTGGGGAGGGAGGGAACTATGGCTACACCTTC
CDR3aa: CASSSRGEGGNYGYTF

abundance: NA
d_gene: TRBD1
len: 15
j_gene: TRBJ2-7
v_gene: TRBV7-8
CDR3nt: TGTGCCAGCAGACCAGACAGGGGCCCTACCTACGAGCAGTACTTC
CDR3aa: CASRPDRGPTYEQYF

abundance: NA
d_gene: TRBD1
len: 14
j_gene: TRBJ2-1
v_gene: TRBV15
CDR3nt: TGTGCCACCAGCACAAGGACAGGGAAGGATGAGCAGTTCTTC
CDR3aa: CATSTRTGKDEQFF

abundance: NA
d_gene: NA
len: 12
j_gene: TRBJ2-1
v_gene: TRBV7-6
CDR3nt: TGTGCCAGCAGCCCTAGCCATAATGAGCAGTTCTTC
CDR3aa: CASSPSHNEQFF

abundance: NA
d_gene: NA
len: 18
j_gene: TRBJ2-7
v_gene: TRBV13
CDR3nt: TGTGCCAGCAGCTTAGGGGGGGCCCCCTCTGAAGGTTCCTACGAGCAGTACTTC
CDR3aa: CASSLGGAPSEGSYEQYF

abundance: NA
d_gene: NA
len: 13
j_gene: TRBJ2-7
v_gene: TRBV6-5
CDR3nt: TGTGCCAGCCGCAACAGGTCCCCCTACGAGCAGTACTTC
CDR3aa: CASRNRSPYEQYF

abundance: NA
d_gene: TRBD2
len: 16
j_gene: TRBJ2-1
v_gene: TRBV9
CDR3nt: TGTGCCAGCAGCGTAGATAATAGCGGGGGGTACAATGAGCAGTTCTTC
CDR3aa: CASSVDNSGGYNEQFF

abundance: NA
d_gene: NA
len: 14
j_gene: TRBJ2-7
v_gene: TRBV25-1
CDR3nt: TGTGCCAGCAGTGAATCAGGTAACTCCTACGAGCAGTACTTC
CDR3aa: CASSESGNSYEQYF

abundance: NA
d_gene: TRBD2
len: 16
j_gene: TRBJ2-7
v_gene: TRBV27
CDR3nt: TGTGCCAGCAGTGACGCCGGGACTAGGAGCTCCTACGAGCAGTACTTC
CDR3aa: CASSDAGTRSSYEQYF

abundance: NA
d_gene: TRBD1
len: 13
j_gene: TRBJ2-7
v_gene: TRBV25-1
CDR3nt: TGTGCCAGCACCGCGGACAGGGGTAACGAGCAGTACTTC
CDR3aa: CASTADRGNEQYF

abundance: NA
d_gene: NA
len: 12
j_gene: TRBJ1-1
v_gene: TRBV7-3
CDR3nt: TGTGCCAGCAGGGGGGACTACACTGAAGCTTTCTTT
CDR3aa: CASRGDYTEAFF

abundance: NA
d_gene: TRBD2
len: 15
j_gene: TRBJ2-7
v_gene: TRBV5-1
CDR3nt: TGCGCCAGCAGCTTGCCTAGCGGTCAGACGGGCGAGCAGTACTTC
CDR3aa: CASSLPSGQTGEQYF

abundance: NA
d_gene: NA
len: 16
j_gene: TRBJ2-7
v_gene: TRBV19
CDR3nt: TGTGCCAGTACACCCGGAAGGGGGGGCTTTGGGTACGAGCAGTACTTC
CDR3aa: CASTPGRGGFGYEQYF

abundance: NA
d_gene: TRBD1
len: 13
j_gene: TRBJ2-7
v_gene: TRBV7-7
CDR3nt: TGTGCTAGCAGCTTAGACAGGGTGGGTGAGCAGTACTTC
CDR3aa: CASSLDRVGEQYF

abundance: NA
d_gene: NA
len: 16
j_gene: TRBJ1-4
v_gene: TRBV3-1/TRBV3-2
CDR3nt: TGTGCCAGCAGCCAAGCCTTCGACAGCTTTAATGAAAAACTGTTTTTT
CDR3aa: CASSQAFDSFNEKLFF

abundance: NA
d_gene: TRBD1
len: 16
j_gene: TRBJ1-2
v_gene: TRBV7-2
CDR3nt: TGTGCCAGCAGCCCGGAATTCGGGACAGGGAAGCGAGGCTACACCTTC
CDR3aa: CASSPEFGTGKRGYTF

abundance: NA
d_gene: NA
len: 14
j_gene: TRBJ2-3
v_gene: TRBV29-1
CDR3nt: TGCAGCCTTCTGAGGACTGTTAGCACAGATACGCAGTATTTT
CDR3aa: CSLLRTVSTDTQYF

abundance: NA
d_gene: TRBD2
len: 17
j_gene: TRBJ2-7
v_gene: TRBV4-2
CDR3nt: TGTGCCAGCAGCCAATGGGTAACAGCGGGAACAAGGAACGAGCAGTACTTC
CDR3aa: CASSQWVTAGTRNEQYF

abundance: NA
d_gene: TRBD1
len: 12
j_gene: TRBJ1-2
v_gene: TRBV3-1/TRBV3-2
CDR3nt: TGTGCCAGTTGGGGACAGGGTGGCGGCTACACCTTC
CDR3aa: CASWGQGGGYTF

abundance: NA
d_gene: TRBD1
len: 15
j_gene: TRBJ1-4
v_gene: TRBV2
CDR3nt: TGTGCCAGCAGTGGGAGGGGGCGCATTCCTGAAAAACTGTTTTTT
CDR3aa: CASSGRGRIPEKLFF

abundance: NA
d_gene: TRBD2
len: 14
j_gene: TRBJ2-3
v_gene: TRBV6-5
CDR3nt: TGTGCCGGGGTAACTAGCGGTCCCACAGATACGCAGTATTTT
CDR3aa: CAGVTSGPTDTQYF

abundance: once
d_gene: TRBD2
len: 15
j_gene: TRBJ2-1
v_gene: TRBV5-6
CDR3nt: TGTGCCAGCCTATTCCCCCGTGGCGGGGGCAATGAGCAGTTCTTC
CDR3aa: CASLFPRGGGNEQFF

abundance: once
d_gene: NA
len: 11
j_gene: TRBJ2-2
v_gene: TRBV2
CDR3nt: TGTGCCAGCACGGTCACCGGGGAGCTGTTTTTT
CDR3aa: CASTVTGELFF

abundance: NA
d_gene: NA
len: 14
j_gene: TRBJ1-1
v_gene: TRBV14
CDR3nt: TGTGCCAGCAGCCAGGGAGGAGAGTGGACTGAAGCTTTCTTT
CDR3aa: CASSQGGEWTEAFF

abundance: NA
d_gene: NA
len: 12
j_gene: TRBJ2-4
v_gene: TRBV15
CDR3nt: TGTGCCACCGGTCTAGGGGAAAACATTCAGTACTTC
CDR3aa: CATGLGENIQYF

abundance: NA
d_gene: TRBD1
len: 19
j_gene: TRBJ2-6
v_gene: TRBV4-2
CDR3nt: TGTGCCAGCAGCCTGACGGCCGGACAGGGGATAACTGGGGCCAACGTCCTGACTTTC
CDR3aa: CASSLTAGQGITGANVLTF

abundance: NA
d_gene: TRBD1
len: 15
j_gene: TRBJ1-2
v_gene: TRBV3-1/TRBV3-2
CDR3nt: TGTGCCAGCAGCCGGTTAAACCGGGACAGGGTGGGCTACACCTTC
CDR3aa: CASSRLNRDRVGYTF

abundance: NA
d_gene: TRBD2
len: 12
j_gene: TRBJ2-7
v_gene: TRBV11-2
CDR3nt: TGTGCCAGCAGCTTAGACGGGGGGGAGCAGTACTTC
CDR3aa: CASSLDGGEQYF